The 9 T cell receptor beta chains given below trace back to one sample, sequenced in a study of T cell responses to AZD1222 COVID-19 vaccine. Clones were read by immunoSEQ multiplex PCR, and TCRdb kept only the in-frame ones, dropping some. Among more than 100,000 clones listed, 92% were seen once. The sequences come from peripheral blood, collected on day 0 of AZD1222 vaccination. The receptors were gathered from an adult in good health.

The count of this clone is one. The chain couples TRBV7-2 to TRBJ1-5; 10 bases are a match to TRBD1. The germline gives CDR1 SGHTA, CDR2 FQGNSA. The ends lost 4 bases at V and 11 bases at J; junction bases unmatched: 8. The CDR3 contains 14 residues. The CDR3 loop is CASSSGTGEGAQHF. The DNA of the CDR3 is TGTGCCAGCAGCTCGGGGACAGGGGAGGGGGCCCAGCATTTT.

The CDR3 DNA follows: TGTGCCTGGAGTTTTTTGAACACTGAAGCTTTCTTT. This translates into CAWSFLNTEAFF. The genes are TRBV30 and TRBJ1-1; D unresolved. With 2 bases removed from V and 0 bases from J, the gap between germline ends came to 4 bases. Germline V CDR1 and CDR2: GTSNPN, SVGIG (reference sequence). The CDR3 runs to 12 residues.

The chain couples TRBV18 to TRBJ2-4, with 9 positions matching TRBD2. CDR3 length equals 16 residues. With V trimmed by 6 bases and J by 1 base, 7 bases remained unmatched. In germline, CDR1 is KGHSH, CDR2 LQKENI. The CDR3 DNA sequence: TGTGCCAGCTCCCCTCTTGCGGGGGGGGCCAAAAACATTCAGTACTTC. This sequence encodes CASSPLAGGAKNIQYF.

CDR3 sequence (DNA): TGTGCCAGCAGTTTTTGGGGACAGGAAAATGAAAAACTGTTTTTT. Translating gives CASSFWGQENEKLFF. V is TRBV28 and J is TRBJ1-4; 8 nucleotides line up with TRBD1. The V gene's germline CDR1 is MDHEN and CDR2 SYDVKM. The CDR3 runs 15 residues. The V segment lost 3 bases and the J segment 5 bases; nucleotides outside the gene matches: 5.

This chain joins TRBV19 and TRBJ1-2; D might be TRBD1 (5 bases). Trimming stripped 9 bases from V and 5 bases from J, with 13 bases between. The CDR3 covers 12 residues. Germline V gene lookup returns CDR1 LNHDA and CDR2 SQIVND (reference sequence). The CDR3 DNA sequence: TGTGCCAGCGGGACGGATGCTTATGGCTACACCTTC. Translating gives CASGTDAYGYTF.

The chain has TRBV19 and TRBJ1-5; a weak D match, TRBD1 (6 bases). Germline V CDR1 and CDR2: LNHDA, SQIVND (reference sequence). CDR3 length: 14 residues. Trimming pared 5 bases from V and 5 bases from J, leaving 13 bases between. DNA of the CDR3: TGTGCCAGTAGTGATCCCAACAGGGATCAGCCCCAGCATTTT. Translation gives CASSDPNRDQPQHF.

This chain joins TRBV15 and TRBJ1-4; D is unclear. This CDR3 spans 16 amino acids. Trimming stripped 1 base from V and 2 bases from J, with 11 bases between. Germline-derived CDR1 and CDR2 are LNHNV and YYDKDF (reference sequence). CDR3 DNA: TGTGCCACCAGCAGAGCTAGAGGGTCCACTAATGAAAAACTGTTTTTT. Translating it yields CATSRARGSTNEKLFF. Full variable domain (remainder filled in from reference TRBV15 and TRBJ1-4): DAMVIQNPRYQVTQFGKPVTLSCSQTLNHNVMYWYQQKSSQAPKLLFHYYDKDFNNEADTPDNFQSRRPNTSFCFLDIRSPGLGDTAMYLCATSRARGSTNEKLFFGSGTQLSVL.

The rearrangement joins TRBV6-1 to TRBJ1-2; D possibly corresponds to TRBD1 (5 bases). This CDR3 has 17 residues. The V end lost 2 bases, the J end lost 0 bases, and 16 bases lay between the germline ends. From germline, CDR1 is MNHNS and CDR2 SASEGT. CDR3 coding DNA: TGTGCCAGCAGTGAACTACGGAGGGGCCCAGCTAACTATGGCTACACCTTC. Translation: CASSELRRGPANYGYTF.

This clone showed up just once. V gene TRBV5-8 combines with J gene TRBJ1-2; a weak D match, TRBD1 (6 bases). This CDR3 comprises 15 residues. V lost 4 bases to trimming and J lost 7 bases, with 20 bases between them. CDR1 SGHTS and CDR2 YDEGEE come from the germline V gene. CDR3: CASSPVGGTSRGYTF. DNA for the CDR3: TGTGCCAGCAGCCCGGTTGGGGGCACCTCTCGTGGCTACACCTTC.